These 13 T cell receptor beta chains originate from one sample sequenced in a study of cytomegalovirus exposure and HLA in healthy donors (dated by TCRdb to the late 2010s). Library construction relied on the immunoSEQ multiplex PCR assay. A mixture of 60 forward primers for TCR Vbeta segments and 13 reverse primers for TCR Jbeta segments was used in the multiplex PCR. The table was pulled from immuneACCESS by TCRdb, which kept in-frame rearrangements only. Such tables lose some clones; where checked, under half of the loss comes from unresolved V genes, and the rest has no known cause. The sample table shows roughly 250,000 clones, and about 83% are seen once. The ten largest clones add up to approximately 2% of the sample. The sample was PBMCs. These receptor sequences come from a woman aged 35 to 49 in good health and CMV-seropositive.

This chain joins TRBV15 and TRBJ2-1; 9 bases line up with TRBD2. The CDR3 runs to 17 residues. With V trimmed by 0 bases and J by 4 bases, 7 bases remained unmatched. CDR1 LNHNV and CDR2 YYDKDF come from the germline V gene (reference sequence). CDR3 DNA sequence: TGTGCCACCAGCAGAGATCTGGTAGCGGGAGCTTACAATGAGCAGTTCTTC. Amino acid sequence: CATSRDLVAGAYNEQFF.

V and J are TRBV29-1 and TRBJ2-2, with D perhaps TRBD1 (5 bases). Trimming removed 1 base at V and 4 bases at J, with 10 bases between. Germline CDR1 SQVTM, CDR2 ANQGSEA. The CDR3 has 14 residues. The CDR3 is CSVEGGRATGELFF. DNA for the CDR3: TGCAGCGTTGAAGGGGGCAGAGCCACCGGGGAGCTGTTTTTT.

This rearrangement joins TRBV29-1 to TRBJ1-2; D is perhaps TRBD1 (6 bases). The CDR3 runs to 14 residues. Looked up from germline, CDR1 is SQVTM and CDR2 is ANQGSEA. V dropped 7 bases and J dropped 2 bases, with 17 bases sitting between them. The CDR3 coding sequence is TGCAGCGCCGAGCCCGCCACAGGGAACTATGGCTACACCTTC. This sequence encodes CSAEPATGNYGYTF.

The J gene is TRBJ2-3, the V gene TRBV6-6; 9 bases map to TRBD2. Unmatched junction bases numbered 11, after V lost 6 bases and J lost 4 bases. Per the germline V gene, CDR1 is MNHNY and CDR2 is SVGAGI (reference sequence). The length of the CDR3 is 16 residues. The CDR3 DNA follows: TGTGCCAGCAGGCCTCTCCTAGCGGGAAGCTCAGATACGCAGTATTTT. Its protein is CASRPLLAGSSDTQYF.

The rearrangement joins TRBV5-5 to TRBJ2-1, with 8 bases identical to TRBD2. Germline values: CDR1 SGHKS, CDR2 YYEKEE (reference sequence). This CDR3 has 16 amino acids. V dropped 4 bases and J dropped 4; count of bases not matched to a gene: 10. The CDR3 DNA reads as TGTGCCAGCAGCGTCGGAGCGGGAGTGGAATACAATGAGCAGTTCTTC. Translating it yields CASSVGAGVEYNEQFF.

The chain recombines TRBV9 with TRBJ2-1, with D tentatively TRBD2 (6 bases). This CDR3 region has 15 residues. V was cut by 0 bases and J by 7 bases, with 14 bases left in between. Germline loops: CDR1 SGDLS, CDR2 YYNGEE. The CDR3 sequence: CASSVVGSGVNEQFF. The DNA for the CDR3 is TGTGCCAGCAGCGTAGTTGGTAGCGGAGTTAATGAGCAGTTCTTC.

The chain joins TRBV7-2 to TRBJ2-7, with 7 bases that match TRBD2. Looked up from germline, CDR1 is SGHTA and CDR2 is FQGNSA. Unmatched junction bases numbered 2, after V lost 1 base and J lost 2 bases. The CDR3 loop spans 14 amino acids. The CDR3 region is CASSLVSGTYEQYF. The CDR3 region has the DNA TGTGCCAGCAGCTTAGTAAGCGGGACCTACGAGCAGTACTTC.

This clone came up a few times. The chain recombines TRBV4-1 with TRBJ2-5; the D gene is possibly TRBD2 (7 bases). The germline V gene encodes CDR1 MGHRA and CDR2 YSYEKL. CDR3 size: 14 residues. The V and J ends lost 1 base and 5 bases respectively, with 11 bases between them. This chain's CDR3 is CASSQARGGETQYF. CDR3 in DNA: TGCGCCAGCAGCCAAGCCAGGGGAGGGGAGACCCAGTACTTC.

V and J are TRBV7-2 and TRBJ2-3, with D tentatively TRBD1 (6 bases). This CDR3 is 16 amino acids long. V lost 2 bases to trimming and J lost 5 bases, with 17 bases between them. CDR1 is SGHTA, CDR2 FQGNSA, per germline. The DNA for the CDR3 is TGTGCCAGCAGCTTAACAGGGCCAGGGGTAGGAGATACGCAGTATTTT. Translation: CASSLTGPGVGDTQYF.

The chain recombines TRBV30 with TRBJ2-1; no clear D gene. Trimming shortened V by 4 bases and J by 7 bases, and 14 bases separated the two germline ends. CDR1 is GTSNPN, CDR2 SVGIG, per germline (reference sequence). CDR3 length: 13 amino acids. CDR3 nucleotides: TGTGCCTGGACCCCGAGCCTCTGGAATGAGCAGTTCTTC. Its translation: CAWTPSLWNEQFF.

This chain joins TRBV7-9 and TRBJ2-5; D gene uncertain. V was pared by 3 bases and J by 5 bases, with 13 bases between. The CDR3 runs 14 residues. Germline loops: CDR1 SEHNR, CDR2 FQNEAQ (reference sequence). The CDR3, as DNA: TGTGCCAGCAGCTTTAGCTCCCTCCTCGAGACCCAGTACTTC. Its translation is CASSFSSLLETQYF.

J is TRBJ2-7 and V is TRBV13; TRBD2 is a possible D gene (5 bases). The CDR3 loop spans 14 amino acids. V lost 0 bases, J lost 3 bases, and 9 bases lay in between. Germline-derived CDR1 and CDR2 are PRHDT and FYEKMQ (reference sequence). The CDR3 nucleotides read TGTGCCAGCAGCTTAGGCCCGAGGGACTACGAGCAGTACTTC. It is translated as CASSLGPRDYEQYF. The full variable domain, rest sourced from reference TRBV13 and TRBJ2-7, is AAGVIQSPRHLIKEKRETATLKCYPIPRHDTVYWYQQGPGQDPQFLISFYEKMQSDKGSIPDRFSAQQFSDYHSELNMSSLELGDSALYFCASSLGPRDYEQYFGPGTRLTVT.

The table lists this clone with a count of one. The chain carries TRBV6-6 and TRBJ2-7; 9 nucleotides match TRBD1. Germline assignment: CDR1 MNHNY and CDR2 SVGAGI (reference sequence). The CDR3 is 15 residues long. The V and J ends lost 6 bases and 2 bases, in that order; junction bases with no gene match: 8. The CDR3 loop reads CASRALGQGTYEQYF. Here the CDR3 DNA reads TGTGCCAGCAGGGCCCTGGGACAGGGTACCTACGAGCAGTACTTC.